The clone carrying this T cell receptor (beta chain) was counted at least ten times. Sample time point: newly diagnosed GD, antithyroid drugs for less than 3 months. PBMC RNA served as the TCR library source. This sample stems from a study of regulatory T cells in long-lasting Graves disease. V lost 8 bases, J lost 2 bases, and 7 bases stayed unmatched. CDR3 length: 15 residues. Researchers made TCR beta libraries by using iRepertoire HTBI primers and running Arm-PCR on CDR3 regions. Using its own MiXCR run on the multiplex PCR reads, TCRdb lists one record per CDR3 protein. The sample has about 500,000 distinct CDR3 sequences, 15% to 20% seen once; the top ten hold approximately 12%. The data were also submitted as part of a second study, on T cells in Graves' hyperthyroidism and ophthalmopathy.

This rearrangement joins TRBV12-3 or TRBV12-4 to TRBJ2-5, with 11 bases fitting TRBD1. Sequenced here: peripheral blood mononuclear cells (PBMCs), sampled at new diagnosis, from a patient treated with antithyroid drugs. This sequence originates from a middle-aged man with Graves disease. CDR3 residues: CASGQGALRQETQYF. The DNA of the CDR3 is TGTGCCAGCGGACAGGGGGCCCTGAGGCAAGAGACCCAGTACTTC.